This TCR beta chain is from a study of CD8+ T cells in alopecia areata. On the study more broadly: Patients in the treated group were given tofacitinib by mouth, 5 to 10 mg twice a day. Percentage of affected scalp area was the basis on which treated patients' severity was scored.

cDNA serving as the sequencing template came from extracted, reverse transcribed RNA. Data came from immunoSEQ multiplex PCR; TCRdb stores just in-frame clones and leaves some out. The data show around 200,000 clones, about 64% seen once. This clone has just one count. Noted treatment: oral pan-JAK inhibitor, 5-10 mg twice daily. CDR1 is SQVTM and CDR2 is ANQGSEA in the germline V gene. The trim removed 5 bases at V and 2 bases at J, leaving 7 bases unmatched. This CDR3 contains 15 residues. The sample consisted of CD4+ T cells sorted from blood, taken at week 4, from a patient treated with tofacitinib. This TCR was recovered from a human donor with alopecia areata. V usage is TRBV29-1 and J usage is TRBJ2-3; 10 nucleotides match TRBD2. The CDR3 loop reads CSVILLAGNTDTQYF. The CDR3 region has the DNA TGCAGCGTTATCTTACTAGCGGGGAACACAGATACGCAGTATTTT.